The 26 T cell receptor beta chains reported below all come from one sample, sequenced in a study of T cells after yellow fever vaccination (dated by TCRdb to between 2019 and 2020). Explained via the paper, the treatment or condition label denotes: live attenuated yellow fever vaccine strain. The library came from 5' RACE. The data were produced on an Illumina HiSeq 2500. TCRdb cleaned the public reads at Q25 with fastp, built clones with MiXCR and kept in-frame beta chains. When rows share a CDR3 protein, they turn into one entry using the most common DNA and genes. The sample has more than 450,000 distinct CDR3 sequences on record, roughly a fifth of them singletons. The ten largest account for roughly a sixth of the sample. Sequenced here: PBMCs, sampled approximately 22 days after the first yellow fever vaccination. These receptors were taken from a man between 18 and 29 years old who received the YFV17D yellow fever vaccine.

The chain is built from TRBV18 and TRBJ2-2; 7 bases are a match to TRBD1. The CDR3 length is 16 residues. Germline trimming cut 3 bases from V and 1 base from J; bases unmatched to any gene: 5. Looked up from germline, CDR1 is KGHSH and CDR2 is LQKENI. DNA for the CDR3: TGTGCCAGCTCACCCTGGGGACAGAAGAACACCGGGGAGCTGTTTTTT. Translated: CASSPWGQKNTGELFF.

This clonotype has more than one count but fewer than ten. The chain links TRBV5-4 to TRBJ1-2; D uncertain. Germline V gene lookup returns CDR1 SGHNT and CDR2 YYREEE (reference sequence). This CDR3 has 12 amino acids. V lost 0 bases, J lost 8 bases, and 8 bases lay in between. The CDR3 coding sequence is TGTGCCAGCAGCTTGGAAGTCAGCGGCTACACCTTC. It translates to CASSLEVSGYTF.

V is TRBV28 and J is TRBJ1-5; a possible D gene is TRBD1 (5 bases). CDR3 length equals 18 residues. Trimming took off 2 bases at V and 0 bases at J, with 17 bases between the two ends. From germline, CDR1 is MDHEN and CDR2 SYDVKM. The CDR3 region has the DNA TGTGCCAGCAGTTTACAGGAACTAGGGGTCTATAGCAATCAGCCCCAGCATTTT. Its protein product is CASSLQELGVYSNQPQHF.

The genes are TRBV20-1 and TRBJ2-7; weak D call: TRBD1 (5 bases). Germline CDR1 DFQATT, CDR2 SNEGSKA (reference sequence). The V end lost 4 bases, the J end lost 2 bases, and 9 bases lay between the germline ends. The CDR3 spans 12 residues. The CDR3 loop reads CSAKGAAYEQYF. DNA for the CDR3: TGCAGTGCTAAAGGGGCAGCCTACGAGCAGTACTTC.

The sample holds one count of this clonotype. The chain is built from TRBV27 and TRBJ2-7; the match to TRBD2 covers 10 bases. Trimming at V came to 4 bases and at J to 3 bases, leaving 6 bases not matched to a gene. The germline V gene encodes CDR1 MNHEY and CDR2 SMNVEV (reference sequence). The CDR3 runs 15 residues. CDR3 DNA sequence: TGTGCCAGCAGTTCTAGCGGGGGTAAGCACTACGAGCAGTACTTC. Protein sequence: CASSSSGGKHYEQYF.

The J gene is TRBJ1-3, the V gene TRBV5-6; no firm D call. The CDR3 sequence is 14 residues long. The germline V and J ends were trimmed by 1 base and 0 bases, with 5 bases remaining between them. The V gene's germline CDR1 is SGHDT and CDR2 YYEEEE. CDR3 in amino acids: CASSLRFSGNTIYF. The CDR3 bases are TGTGCCAGCAGCTTGCGTTTCTCTGGAAACACCATATATTTT.

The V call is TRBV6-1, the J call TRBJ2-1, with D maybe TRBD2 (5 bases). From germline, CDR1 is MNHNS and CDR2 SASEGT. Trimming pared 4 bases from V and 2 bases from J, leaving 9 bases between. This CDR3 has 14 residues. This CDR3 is CASSVGETYNEQFF. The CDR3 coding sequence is TGTGCCAGCAGTGTCGGGGAGACCTACAATGAGCAGTTCTTC.

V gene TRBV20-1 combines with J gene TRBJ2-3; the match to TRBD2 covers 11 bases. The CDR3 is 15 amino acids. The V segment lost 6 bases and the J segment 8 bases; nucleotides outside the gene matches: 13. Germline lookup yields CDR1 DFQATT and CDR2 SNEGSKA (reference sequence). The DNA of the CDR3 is TGCAGTGCCAACTTCTTAGCGGGGGGGCCGGGTACGCAGTATTTT. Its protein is CSANFLAGGPGTQYF.

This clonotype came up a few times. CDR3 in DNA: TGCAGTGCTAGAGAGTTACTAGCCAGGGAGACCCAGTACTTC. Its protein is CSARELLARETQYF. The chain has TRBV20-1 and TRBJ2-5, with a weak D call TRBD2 (6 bases). V shed 0 bases and J shed 5 bases, with 13 bases lying between them. From germline, CDR1 is DFQATT and CDR2 SNEGSKA (reference sequence). CDR3 length: 14 residues.

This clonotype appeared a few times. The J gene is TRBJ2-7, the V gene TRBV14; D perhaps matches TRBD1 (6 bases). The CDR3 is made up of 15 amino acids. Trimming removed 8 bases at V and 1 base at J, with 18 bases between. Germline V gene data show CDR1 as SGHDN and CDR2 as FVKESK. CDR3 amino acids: CASYAAQGNSYEQYV. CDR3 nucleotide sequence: TGTGCCAGCTATGCCGCACAGGGAAATTCCTACGAGCAGTACGTC.

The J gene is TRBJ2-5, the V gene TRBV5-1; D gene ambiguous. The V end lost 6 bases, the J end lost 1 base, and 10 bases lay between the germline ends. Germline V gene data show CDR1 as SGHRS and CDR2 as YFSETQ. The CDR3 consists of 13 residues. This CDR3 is CASKGPPQETQYF. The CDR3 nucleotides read TGCGCCAGCAAAGGGCCTCCCCAAGAGACCCAGTACTTC.

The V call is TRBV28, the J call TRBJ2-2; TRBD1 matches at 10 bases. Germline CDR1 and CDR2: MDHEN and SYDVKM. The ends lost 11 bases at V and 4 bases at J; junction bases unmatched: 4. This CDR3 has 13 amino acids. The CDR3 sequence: CAAGTGATGELFF. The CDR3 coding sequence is TGTGCCGCCGGGACAGGGGCCACCGGGGAGCTGTTTTTT.

The CDR3 spells CASSFDGTAYNEQFF. Written as DNA, the CDR3 is TGTGCCAGCAGTTTTGACGGGACAGCATACAATGAGCAGTTCTTC. J is TRBJ2-1 and V is TRBV6-2 or TRBV6-3; 7 bases fit TRBD1. Germline V gives CDR1 MNHEY, CDR2 SVGEGT. Unmatched junction bases numbered 7, after V lost 4 bases and J lost 4 bases. This CDR3 is 15 amino acids long.

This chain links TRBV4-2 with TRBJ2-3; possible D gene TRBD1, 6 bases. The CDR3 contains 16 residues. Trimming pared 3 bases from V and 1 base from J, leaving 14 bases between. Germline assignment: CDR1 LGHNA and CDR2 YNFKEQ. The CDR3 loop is CASSQDRLARTDTQYF. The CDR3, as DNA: TGTGCCAGCAGCCAGGACAGATTAGCCCGCACAGATACGCAGTATTTT.

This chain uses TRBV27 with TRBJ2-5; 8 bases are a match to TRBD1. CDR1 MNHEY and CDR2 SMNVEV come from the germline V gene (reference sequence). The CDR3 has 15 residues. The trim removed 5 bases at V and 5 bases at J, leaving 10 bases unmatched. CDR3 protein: CASSRDRGVSETQYF. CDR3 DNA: TGTGCCAGCAGTAGAGACAGGGGAGTCAGTGAGACCCAGTACTTC.

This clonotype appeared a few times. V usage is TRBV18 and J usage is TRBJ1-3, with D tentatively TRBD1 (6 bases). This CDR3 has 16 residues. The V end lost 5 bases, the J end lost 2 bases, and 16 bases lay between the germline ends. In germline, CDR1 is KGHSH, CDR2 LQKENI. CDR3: CASSERFRTAGNTIYF. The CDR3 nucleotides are TGTGCCAGCTCAGAAAGATTCCGGACAGCTGGAAACACCATATATTTT.

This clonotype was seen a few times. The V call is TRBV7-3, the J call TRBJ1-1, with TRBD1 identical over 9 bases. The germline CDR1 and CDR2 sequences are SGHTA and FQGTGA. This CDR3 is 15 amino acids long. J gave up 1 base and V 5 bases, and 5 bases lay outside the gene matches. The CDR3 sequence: CASSPQGQGNTEAFF. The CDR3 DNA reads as TGTGCCAGCAGCCCCCAGGGACAGGGGAACACTGAAGCTTTCTTT. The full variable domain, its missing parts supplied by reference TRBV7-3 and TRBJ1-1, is GAGVSQTPSNKVTEKGKYVELRCDPISGHTALYWYRQSLGQGPEFLIYFQGTGAADDSGLPNDRFFAVRPEGSVSTLKIQRTERGDSAVYLCASSPQGQGNTEAFFGQGTRLTVV.

The CDR3 bases are TGTGCCTTCAGTCCCACGGGACTAGCGGGGGGGTACTACAATGAGCAGTTCTTC. This translates into CAFSPTGLAGGYYNEQFF. The rearrangement joins TRBV2 to TRBJ2-1, with TRBD2 matching over 16 bases. V lost 11 bases to trimming and J lost 3 bases; unmatched junction nucleotides: 13. The germline gives CDR1 SNHLY, CDR2 FYNNEI. The CDR3 loop spans 18 amino acids.

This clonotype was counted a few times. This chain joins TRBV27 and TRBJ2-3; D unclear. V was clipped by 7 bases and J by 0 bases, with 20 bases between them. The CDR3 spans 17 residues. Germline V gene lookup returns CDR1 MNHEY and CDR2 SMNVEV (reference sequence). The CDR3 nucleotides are TGTGCCAGCACCAAAAAAGCGCGTCCCCCAAGCACAGATACGCAGTATTTT. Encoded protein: CASTKKARPPSTDTQYF.

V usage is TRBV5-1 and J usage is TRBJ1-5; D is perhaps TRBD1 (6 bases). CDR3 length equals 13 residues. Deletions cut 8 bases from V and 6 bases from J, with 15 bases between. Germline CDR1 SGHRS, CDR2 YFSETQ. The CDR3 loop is CARPPGGPQPQHF. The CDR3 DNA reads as TGCGCCAGACCACCCGGGGGGCCTCAGCCCCAGCATTTT.

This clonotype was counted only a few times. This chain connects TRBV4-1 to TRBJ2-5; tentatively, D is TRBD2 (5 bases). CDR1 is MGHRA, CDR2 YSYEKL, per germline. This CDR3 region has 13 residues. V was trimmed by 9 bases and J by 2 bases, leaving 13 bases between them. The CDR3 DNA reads TGCGCCAGGGAGCGGCCGGCTCAAGAGACCCAGTACTTC. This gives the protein CARERPAQETQYF.

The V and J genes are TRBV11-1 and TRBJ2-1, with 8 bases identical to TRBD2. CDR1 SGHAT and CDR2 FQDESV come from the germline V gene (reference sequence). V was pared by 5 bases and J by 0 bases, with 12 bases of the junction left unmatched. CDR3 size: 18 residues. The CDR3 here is CASSRQIGGGSSYNEQFF. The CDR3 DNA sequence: TGTGCCAGCAGCCGCCAGATCGGCGGGGGGTCCTCCTACAATGAGCAGTTCTTC.

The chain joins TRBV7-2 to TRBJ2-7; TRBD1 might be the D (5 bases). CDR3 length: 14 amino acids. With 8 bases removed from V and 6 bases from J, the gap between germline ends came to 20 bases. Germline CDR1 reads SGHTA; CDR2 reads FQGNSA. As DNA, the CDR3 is TGTGCCAGCTCCCCCACGGGCCAGGGAACCGAGCAGTACGTC. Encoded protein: CASSPTGQGTEQYV.

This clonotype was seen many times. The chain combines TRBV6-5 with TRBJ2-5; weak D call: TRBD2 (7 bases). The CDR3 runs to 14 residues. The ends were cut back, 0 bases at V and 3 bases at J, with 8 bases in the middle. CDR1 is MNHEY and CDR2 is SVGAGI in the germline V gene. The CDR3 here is CASSYSGGEETQYF. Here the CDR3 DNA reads TGTGCCAGCAGTTACTCAGGGGGGGAAGAGACCCAGTACTTC.

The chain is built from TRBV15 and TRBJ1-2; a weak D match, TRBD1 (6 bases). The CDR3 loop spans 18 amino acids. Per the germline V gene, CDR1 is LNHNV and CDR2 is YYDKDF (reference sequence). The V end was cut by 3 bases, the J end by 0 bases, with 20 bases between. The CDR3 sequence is CATSRGGWGAEANYGYTF. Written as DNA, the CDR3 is TGTGCCACCAGCAGGGGAGGGTGGGGGGCCGAAGCTAACTATGGCTACACCTTC.

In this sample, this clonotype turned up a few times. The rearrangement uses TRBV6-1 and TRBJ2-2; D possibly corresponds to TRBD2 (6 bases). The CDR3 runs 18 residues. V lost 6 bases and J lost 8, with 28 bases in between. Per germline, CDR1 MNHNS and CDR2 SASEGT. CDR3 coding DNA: TGTGCCAGCAGCTCACAACTTCGCGGGGACCCACCCTCTGGGGAGCTGTTTTTT. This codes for CASSSQLRGDPPSGELFF.